Presented here are 15 T cell receptor beta chains from one specimen sequenced in a study of T cells after posttransplantation cyclophosphamide. Profiled with immunoSEQ multiplex PCR; TCRdb holds only in-frame clones, not every one. The table records more than 60,000 clones, approximately 92% of them present only once. Material for sequencing was PBMCs. Source of these receptors: a woman in her twenties or thirties in good health and a related stem cell transplant donor.

The chain combines TRBV9 with TRBJ2-3; D possibly corresponds to TRBD2 (6 bases). This CDR3 comprises 15 residues. Per the germline V gene, CDR1 is SGDLS and CDR2 is YYNGEE. Trimming took off 7 bases at V and 2 bases at J, with 17 bases between the two ends. The CDR3 DNA reads TGTGCCAGCTCTGGGGGGTGGGACCCCACAGATACGCAGTATTTT. Amino acids: CASSGGWDPTDTQYF.

This clone has a handful of counts. The V and J genes are TRBV6-6 and TRBJ1-6, with D maybe TRBD1 (6 bases). The CDR3 contains 15 residues. Germline CDR1 and CDR2: MNHNY and SVGAGI (reference sequence). With 2 bases removed from V and 8 bases from J, the gap between germline ends came to 13 bases. In nucleotides, the CDR3 is TGTGCCAGCAGTTACCTACAGGGTTTCGATTCACCCCTCCACTTT. Translating it yields CASSYLQGFDSPLHF.

The chain is built from TRBV6-5 and TRBJ1-6, with D tentatively TRBD1 (5 bases). V was clipped by 2 bases and J by 9 bases, with 11 bases between them. The CDR3 is 14 residues long. Germline loops: CDR1 MNHEY, CDR2 SVGAGI. The chain's CDR3 is CASSYPRAGSPLHF. The CDR3 nucleotides read TGTGCCAGCAGTTACCCCAGGGCTGGTTCACCCCTCCACTTT.

The chain combines TRBV5-4 with TRBJ2-1, with 7 nucleotides matching TRBD1. Germline CDR1 reads SGHNT; CDR2 reads YYREEE (reference sequence). The CDR3 totals 14 residues. With V trimmed by 5 bases and J by 6 bases, 8 bases remained unmatched. CDR3 coding DNA: TGTGCCAGCAGTTTAGACAGGGCAAGCAATGAGCAGTTCTTC. It codes for CASSLDRASNEQFF.

The chain couples TRBV2 to TRBJ2-3, with 8 bases lining up with TRBD1. V was clipped by 3 bases and J by 3 bases; unmatched bases: 5. The CDR3 sequence is 15 residues long. The germline V gene encodes CDR1 SNHLY and CDR2 FYNNEI. The CDR3 loop is CASSEDRAWTDTQYF. The CDR3 bases are TGTGCCAGCAGTGAGGACAGGGCTTGGACAGATACGCAGTATTTT.

V gene TRBV7-2 combines with J gene TRBJ2-1; D ambiguous. The CDR3 totals 12 residues. Trimming took 11 bases from V and 6 from J, leaving 14 bases between them. Germline loops: CDR1 SGHTA, CDR2 FQGNSA. CDR3 nucleotide sequence: TGTGCCTGCCTTCCAACAACCAATGAGCAGTTCTTC. Translated, it gives CACLPTTNEQFF.

The chain uses TRBV7-2 and TRBJ2-5; TRBD2 might be the D (5 bases). V was cut by 5 bases and J by 7 bases, with 20 bases left in between. CDR1 and CDR2 from the germline V gene are SGHTA and FQGNSA. The CDR3 extends over 15 amino acids. CDR3 region: CASSAQSPPRGTQYF. The DNA for the CDR3 is TGTGCCAGCAGCGCCCAAAGTCCCCCACGGGGGACCCAGTACTTC.

The chain is built from TRBV4-3 and TRBJ1-5; 9 bases fit TRBD1. This CDR3 contains 15 residues. V shed 3 bases, J shed 4 bases, and the junction held 4 bases outside the gene matches. The germline V gene has CDR1 LGHNA and CDR2 YSLEER. The CDR3 loop reads CASSQDGQGNQPQHF. In DNA form, the CDR3 reads TGCGCCAGCAGCCAGGACGGACAGGGGAATCAGCCCCAGCATTTT.

The rearrangement links TRBV6-6 to TRBJ1-5; D call uncertain. CDR3 length: 15 residues. Trimming removed 7 bases from V and 1 base from J, with 14 bases in between. Germline V gene sequence: CDR1 MNHNY, CDR2 SVGAGI (reference sequence). CDR3 residues: CASITTIGSNQPQHF. CDR3 nucleotides: TGTGCCAGCATTACCACGATAGGGAGCAATCAGCCCCAGCATTTT.

This chain uses TRBV4-3 with TRBJ1-6, with D maybe TRBD1 (6 bases). Trimming took off 4 bases at V and 6 bases at J, with 13 bases between the two ends. Germline CDR1 and CDR2: LGHNA and YSLEER. The CDR3 covers 15 residues. CDR3 in DNA: TGCGCCAGCAGCCGCCTAACAGGGACTAATTCACCCCTCCACTTT. Its translation: CASSRLTGTNSPLHF.

The CDR3 coding sequence is TGTGCCAGCAGCTTAGATCGGCTGAATACGCAGTATTTT. It codes for CASSLDRLNTQYF. This chain joins TRBV11-3 and TRBJ2-3; D is unclear. This CDR3 contains 13 residues. V lost 0 bases to trimming and J lost 7 bases, with 8 bases between them. Germline V lookup: CDR1 SGHNT, CDR2 YENEEA.

J is TRBJ1-4 and V is TRBV6-5; 7 bases are shared with TRBD1. The CDR3 extends over 12 amino acids. With 6 bases clipped from V and 5 bases from J, the junction kept 0 bases outside the gene matches. Per germline, CDR1 MNHEY and CDR2 SVGAGI. In DNA form, the CDR3 reads TGTGCCAGCAGACAGGGGAATGAAAAACTGTTTTTT. Translating gives CASRQGNEKLFF.

The V call is TRBV7-9, the J call TRBJ2-3, with D tentatively TRBD1 (6 bases). CDR1 and CDR2 from the germline V gene are SEHNR and FQNEAQ (reference sequence). The CDR3 totals 14 residues. Trimming left V 5 bases short and J 2 bases short, with 11 bases between. The CDR3 sequence: CASSPGQSTDTQYF. CDR3 DNA sequence: TGTGCCAGCAGCCCCGGACAGTCCACAGATACGCAGTATTTT. Filled out from reference TRBV7-9 and TRBJ2-3, the complete variable domain reads DTGVSQNPRHKITKRGQNVTFRCDPISEHNRLYWYRQTLGQGPEFLTYFQNEAQLEKSRLLSDRFSAERPKGSFSTLEIQRTEQGDSAMYLCASSPGQSTDTQYFGPGTRLTVL.

The chain carries TRBV9 and TRBJ1-6; perhaps TRBD1 as D (6 bases). CDR3 length equals 14 residues. Per germline, CDR1 SGDLS and CDR2 YYNGEE. Trimming stripped 4 bases from V and 6 bases from J, with 11 bases between. This chain's CDR3 is CASSPRTANSPLHF. The DNA of the CDR3 is TGTGCCAGCAGCCCCCGGACAGCTAATTCACCCCTCCACTTT.

The chain carries TRBV5-1 and TRBJ1-1, with 7 nucleotides matching TRBD1. The CDR3 runs 14 residues. Germline V gene sequence: CDR1 SGHRS, CDR2 YFSETQ. V lost 0 bases and J lost 4; bases outside the gene matches: 3. This chain's CDR3 is CASSLVRGSTEAFF. In nucleotides, the CDR3 is TGCGCCAGCAGCTTGGTCAGGGGGTCCACTGAAGCTTTCTTT.